One sample yielded the 11 T cell receptor beta chains listed below, sequenced in a study of cytomegalovirus exposure and HLA in healthy donors. 13 Jbeta primers and 60 Vbeta primers were used for the PCR. Data came from immunoSEQ multiplex PCR; TCRdb stores just in-frame clones and leaves some out. This sample has 100,000 to 150,000 clones, with roughly 80% found just once. The source material was PBMCs. The receptor source for this set is a female donor in good health and CMV-seronegative.

The V call is TRBV5-1, the J call TRBJ2-1, with 7 bases lining up with TRBD2. CDR1 is SGHRS and CDR2 is YFSETQ in the germline V gene. This CDR3 comprises 13 residues. V was pared by 4 bases and J by 9 bases, with 7 bases of the junction left unmatched. The CDR3 DNA follows: TGCGCCAGCAGCCCAAGGACTAGAACTGAGCAGTTCTTC. Translating gives CASSPRTRTEQFF. Complete variable domain (other parts from reference TRBV5-1 and TRBJ2-1): KAGVTQTPRYLIKTRGQQVTLSCSPISGHRSVSWYQQTPGQGLQFLFEYFSETQRNKGNFPGRFSGRQFSNSRSEMNVSTLELGDSALYLCASSPRTRTEQFFGPGTRLTVL.

The J gene is TRBJ2-7, the V gene TRBV15; the match to TRBD1 covers 8 bases. Germline trimming cut 0 bases from V and 5 bases from J; bases unmatched to any gene: 6. Germline V CDR1 and CDR2: LNHNV, YYDKDF (reference sequence). This CDR3 has 15 residues. In DNA form, the CDR3 reads TGTGCCACCAGCAGAGACCAATCGACAGGGGACGAGCAGTACTTC. Amino acid sequence: CATSRDQSTGDEQYF.

The sample holds a few counts of this clone. The chain is built from TRBV27 and TRBJ2-1; 7 bases fit TRBD1. Germline CDR1 and CDR2: MNHEY and SMNVEV (reference sequence). The CDR3 has 17 residues. The ends lost 5 bases at V and 4 bases at J; junction bases unmatched: 14. The CDR3 nucleotides read TGTGCCAGCAGTCCGTCTCCCCGGGACAGAGTGTACAATGAGCAGTTCTTC. It specifies CASSPSPRDRVYNEQFF.

V is TRBV19 and J is TRBJ1-2; D gene unclear. The CDR3 is 22 residues long. Trimming cost V 7 bases and J 4 bases, with 40 bases left between them. CDR1 and CDR2 from the germline V gene are LNHDA and SQIVND (reference sequence). The chain's CDR3 is CASTLRVYNPKAENQRPYGYTF. The CDR3 nucleotides read TGTGCCAGTACCCTGAGGGTATACAACCCCAAGGCAGAAAACCAGAGACCCTATGGCTACACCTTC.

The chain employs TRBV11-2 and TRBJ2-1; 10 bases agree with TRBD2. Per the germline V gene, CDR1 is SGHAT and CDR2 is FQNNGV. V lost 5 bases, J lost 6 bases, and 13 bases stayed unmatched. The CDR3 length is 17 residues. CDR3 sequence reads: CASSRMTWTSGRNEQFF. CDR3 bases: TGTGCCAGCAGCCGAATGACCTGGACTAGCGGACGCAATGAGCAGTTCTTC.

This CDR3 reads CASSPTSLETQYF. CDR3 in DNA: TGTGCCAGCTCTCCGACTAGTTTGGAGACCCAGTACTTC. The V and J genes are TRBV18 and TRBJ2-5, with a possible D match to TRBD2 (6 bases). Germline V gene sequence: CDR1 KGHSH, CDR2 LQKENI. This CDR3 is 13 amino acids long. Deletions cut 6 bases from V and 5 bases from J, with 13 bases between. The variable domain in full, completed from reference TRBV18 and TRBJ2-5, reads NAGVMQNPRHLVRRRGQEARLRCSPMKGHSHVYWYRQLPEEGLKFMVYLQKENIIDESGMPKERFSAEFPKEGPSILRIQQVVRGDSAAYFCASSPTSLETQYFGPGTRLLVL.

V is TRBV6-1 and J is TRBJ2-2, with D perhaps TRBD2 (5 bases). CDR3 length equals 14 residues. CDR1 is MNHNS and CDR2 is SASEGT in the germline V gene. V was shortened by 6 bases and J by 4 bases, with 12 bases between the two germline ends. The DNA for the CDR3 is TGTGCCAGCAGGGAGTCTCGGGGCACCGGGGAGCTGTTTTTT. Its protein product is CASRESRGTGELFF.

The CDR3 spells CASSYSHQVSTEAFF. CDR3 bases: TGTGCCAGCAGTTACTCCCACCAGGTCTCCACTGAAGCTTTCTTT. The gene calls are TRBV6-6 and TRBJ1-1; D is uncertain. Trimming left V 0 bases short and J 4 bases short, with 12 bases between. The length of the CDR3 is 15 residues. The V gene's germline CDR1 is MNHNY and CDR2 SVGAGI (reference sequence).

The genes are TRBV6-5 and TRBJ1-6; weak D call: TRBD1 (6 bases). The length of the CDR3 is 13 residues. In germline, CDR1 is MNHEY, CDR2 SVGAGI. V was clipped by 10 bases and J by 7 bases, with 14 bases between them. CDR3 in DNA: TGTGCCACCTACAGGGATCCCAATTCACCCCTCCACTTT. Protein: CATYRDPNSPLHF.

This chain links TRBV6-6 with TRBJ2-2, with 7 bases matching TRBD2. The CDR3 sequence is 14 residues long. Germline V gives CDR1 MNHNY, CDR2 SVGAGI (reference sequence). V gave up 8 bases and J gave up 1 base; unmatched junction bases: 4. This chain's CDR3 is CASLGEGNTGELFF. CDR3 bases: TGTGCCAGCTTGGGGGAGGGGAACACCGGGGAGCTGTTTTTT.

The rearrangement joins TRBV6-5 to TRBJ2-7; D remains unclear. V was clipped by 0 bases and J by 3 bases, with 6 bases between them. The CDR3 consists of 13 residues. Looked up from germline, CDR1 is MNHEY and CDR2 is SVGAGI. DNA of the CDR3: TGTGCCAGCAGTTACTCATACAGCTACGAGCAGTACTTC. Amino acid sequence: CASSYSYSYEQYF.